The 23 T cell receptor beta chains listed next were all sequenced from one sample in a study of cytomegalovirus exposure and HLA in healthy donors. Vbeta (60) and Jbeta (13) primers were used in the PCR. Using immunoSEQ multiplex PCR, the repertoire was profiled, and TCRdb retains in-frame clones only, with some absent. The sample gives 110,000 to 150,000 clones, about 76% of which show up once; approximately 4% is in the top ten. The material sequenced was PBMCs. These receptors all come from a male donor in good health and CMV-seronegative.

This clone was seen only once. The J gene is TRBJ1-2, the V gene TRBV29-1, with 9 positions matching TRBD1. V lost 6 bases, J lost 4 bases, and 12 bases stayed unmatched. Germline loops: CDR1 SQVTM, CDR2 ANQGSEA. The length of the CDR3 is 15 residues. In nucleotides, the CDR3 is TGCAGCGTCGGCGAGAACCGACAGGGGGGCTATGGCTACACCTTC. It yields the protein CSVGENRQGGYGYTF.

The CDR3 bases are TGTGCCAGCAGCGTGGGACAGGGGATCACTGAAGCTTTCTTT. Encoded protein: CASSVGQGITEAFF. The genes are TRBV7-9 and TRBJ1-1; 10 positions match TRBD1. With V trimmed by 5 bases and J by 4 bases, 4 bases remained unmatched. CDR3 length equals 14 residues. Germline V lookup: CDR1 SEHNR, CDR2 FQNEAQ (reference sequence).

This rearrangement joins TRBV28 to TRBJ2-7; D perhaps matches TRBD2 (6 bases). Germline loops: CDR1 MDHEN, CDR2 SYDVKM. The CDR3 contains 13 residues. For the CDR3, the DNA is TGTGCCAGCAGTGCGGGACCCGCTCATCTTTATATAGTC. It yields the protein CASSAGPAHLYIV.

This chain connects TRBV6-1 to TRBJ1-2; 8 bases align to TRBD1. Germline CDR1 reads MNHNS; CDR2 reads SASEGT. The CDR3 spans 14 residues. The junction had 6 bases not matched to a gene; V was cut back by 1 base and J by 8 bases. CDR3 amino acids: CASSEGGTGGGYTF. Here the CDR3 DNA reads TGTGCCAGCAGTGAAGGAGGGACAGGAGGCGGCTACACCTTC.

The chain uses TRBV9 and TRBJ2-1; D perhaps matches TRBD1 (5 bases). The CDR3 is 15 amino acids. V was trimmed by 4 bases and J by 5 bases, leaving 16 bases between them. Germline V gene sequence: CDR1 SGDLS, CDR2 YYNGEE. The CDR3 DNA reads as TGTGCCAGCAGCTCCCTTGAAGGGGCCCACAATGAGCAGTTCTTC. Encoded protein: CASSSLEGAHNEQFF.

The V call is TRBV7-3, the J call TRBJ2-2; possible D gene TRBD1, 6 bases. CDR3 length equals 15 residues. The V gene's germline CDR1 is SGHTA and CDR2 FQGTGA. Trimming shortened V by 5 bases and J by 0 bases, and 10 bases separated the two germline ends. The CDR3: CASSRDTANTGELFF. In DNA form, the CDR3 reads TGTGCCAGCAGCCGGGACACCGCGAACACCGGGGAGCTGTTTTTT.

The chain joins TRBV18 to TRBJ2-1, with D possibly TRBD1 on 5 matching bases. Trimming took 4 bases from V and 2 from J, leaving 12 bases between them. This CDR3 region has 15 residues. Germline assignment: CDR1 KGHSH and CDR2 LQKENI. The CDR3 bases are TGTGCCAGCTCACTGACAGTATGGGCCTACAATGAGCAGTTCTTC. This codes for CASSLTVWAYNEQFF. Supplemented by reference TRBV18 and TRBJ2-1, the full variable domain reads NAGVMQNPRHLVRRRGQEARLRCSPMKGHSHVYWYRQLPEEGLKFMVYLQKENIIDESGMPKERFSAEFPKEGPSILRIQQVVRGDSAAYFCASSLTVWAYNEQFFGPGTRLTVL.

The rearrangement links TRBV11-2 to TRBJ2-6, with 8 bases fitting TRBD1. CDR1 SGHAT and CDR2 FQNNGV come from the germline V gene. The V segment lost 3 bases and the J segment 0 bases; nucleotides outside the gene matches: 7. The CDR3 contains 18 residues. DNA of the CDR3: TGTGCCAGCAGCTTCCGGACAGGGACAAGCTCTGGGGCCAACGTCCTGACTTTC. It translates to CASSFRTGTSSGANVLTF.

J is TRBJ1-1 and V is TRBV30; tentative D call: TRBD1 (5 bases). This CDR3 spans 15 amino acids. The ends were cut back, 2 bases at V and 1 base at J, with 14 bases in the middle. CDR1 and CDR2 (germline): GTSNPN, SVGIG (reference sequence). CDR3 region: CAWSKGINANTEAFF. For the CDR3, the DNA is TGTGCCTGGAGTAAGGGGATTAACGCGAACACTGAAGCTTTCTTT.

This chain connects TRBV5-1 to TRBJ1-4; 7 positions agree with TRBD1. V gave up 2 bases and J gave up 7 bases; unmatched junction bases: 5. The CDR3 extends over 14 amino acids. Germline-derived CDR1 and CDR2 are SGHRS and YFSETQ. Written as DNA, the CDR3 is TGCGCCAGCAGCTTAGGAGGGGGCGGTGAAAAACTGTTTTTT. Its translation: CASSLGGGGEKLFF.

The chain employs TRBV7-9 and TRBJ1-1, with 7 bases identical to TRBD1. V gave up 5 bases and J gave up 4 bases; unmatched junction bases: 1. In germline, CDR1 is SEHNR, CDR2 FQNEAQ (reference sequence). The CDR3 has 12 amino acids. CDR3 sequence: CASSPGGTEAFF. Here the CDR3 DNA reads TGTGCCAGCAGCCCAGGGGGCACTGAAGCTTTCTTT. Combining the CDR3 with reference TRBV7-9 and TRBJ1-1 gives the whole variable domain DTGVSQNPRHKITKRGQNVTFRCDPISEHNRLYWYRQTLGQGPEFLTYFQNEAQLEKSRLLSDRFSAERPKGSFSTLEIQRTEQGDSAMYLCASSPGGTEAFFGQGTRLTVV.

The CDR3 bases are TGCGCCAGCAGCCAAGATATGGGGACTCACAGGAGGGCAGGGCAGTACTTC. This codes for CASSQDMGTHRRAGQYF. The V and J genes are TRBV4-1 and TRBJ2-7; perhaps TRBD2 as D (6 bases). Germline loops: CDR1 MGHRA, CDR2 YSYEKL. The ends were cut back, 0 bases at V and 9 bases at J, with 24 bases in the middle. CDR3 length: 17 amino acids.

This clone came up a few times. The gene calls are TRBV30 and TRBJ2-1; 13 nucleotides line up with TRBD2. V dropped 2 bases and J dropped 7; count of bases not matched to a gene: 5. This CDR3 comprises 15 residues. In germline, CDR1 is GTSNPN, CDR2 SVGIG (reference sequence). CDR3 coding DNA: TGTGCCTGGAGTACAGGACTAGCGGGAGTTAATGAGCAGTTCTTC. It specifies CAWSTGLAGVNEQFF.

The chain couples TRBV5-6 to TRBJ2-5; 12 bases align to TRBD1. V trimming: 4 bases; J trimming: 5 bases; junction bases outside the gene matches: 6. The length of the CDR3 is 15 residues. Germline CDR1 is SGHDT and CDR2 is YYEEEE. Written as DNA, the CDR3 is TGTGCCAGCAGCAGGGGACAGGGGGCGGGGGAGACCCAGTACTTC. Encoded protein: CASSRGQGAGETQYF. The full variable domain, rest sourced from reference TRBV5-6 and TRBJ2-5, is DAGVTQSPTHLIKTRGQQVTLRCSPKSGHDTVSWYQQALGQGPQFIFQYYEEEERQRGNFPDRFSGHQFPNYSSELNVNALLLGDSALYLCASSRGQGAGETQYFGPGTRLLVL.

CDR3 sequence (DNA): TGTGCCAGCAGTTACGGGGGGGGGATGAACATTCAGTACTTC. Amino acids: CASSYGGGMNIQYF. The V gene is TRBV6-5, the J gene TRBJ2-4; 7 nucleotides agree with TRBD2. Germline V gene data show CDR1 as MNHEY and CDR2 as SVGAGI. This CDR3 has 14 amino acids. J gave up 7 bases and V 2 bases, and 5 bases lay outside the gene matches.

V and J are TRBV6-5 and TRBJ2-4; possible D gene TRBD2, 6 bases. This CDR3 is built from 14 residues. Per the germline V gene, CDR1 is MNHEY and CDR2 is SVGAGI. The V end was cut by 4 bases, the J end by 5 bases, with 12 bases between. CDR3: CASSFGGAENIQYF. The CDR3 DNA is TGTGCCAGCAGTTTTGGCGGGGCGGAAAACATTCAGTACTTC.

This chain uses TRBV5-4 with TRBJ2-5; D is ambiguous. Matching the DNA end better, TRBJ2-7 makes the J call doubtful. The germline V gene encodes CDR1 SGHNT and CDR2 YYREEE (reference sequence). CDR3 length: 14 amino acids. Written as DNA, the CDR3 is TGTGCCAGCAGCTTGGCCAAGGGTGACTACGAGCAGTACTTC. As protein: CASSLAKGDYEQYF.

The J gene is TRBJ2-1, the V gene TRBV15; tentatively, D is TRBD1 (7 bases). CDR3 length: 13 amino acids. CDR1 is LNHNV and CDR2 is YYDKDF in the germline V gene (reference sequence). Trimming stripped 3 bases from V and 8 bases from J, with 11 bases between. CDR3 DNA sequence: TGTGCCACCAGCAGTAGCAGGGGGGATGAGCAGTTCTTC. Its translation: CATSSSRGDEQFF.

This chain connects TRBV7-3 to TRBJ2-1, with D tentatively TRBD2 (6 bases). This CDR3 comprises 15 residues. V lost 5 bases and J lost 8, with 19 bases in between. Per germline, CDR1 SGHTA and CDR2 FQGTGA. CDR3 coding DNA: TGTGCCAGCAGCACCTTAGCGGAGATGGGGTATGAGCAGTTCTTC. Translating it yields CASSTLAEMGYEQFF. Full variable domain (remainder filled in from reference TRBV7-3 and TRBJ2-1): GAGVSQTPSNKVTEKGKYVELRCDPISGHTALYWYRQSLGQGPEFLIYFQGTGAADDSGLPNDRFFAVRPEGSVSTLKIQRTERGDSAVYLCASSTLAEMGYEQFFGPGTRLTVL.

V gene TRBV4-2 combines with J gene TRBJ2-5; 7 bases line up with TRBD2. CDR1 and CDR2 from the germline V gene are LGHNA and YNFKEQ. The CDR3 covers 15 residues. Losses at the gene ends were 0 bases for V and 1 base for J; bases not matched to a gene: 2. The chain's CDR3 is CASSQEAGSQETQYF. Here the CDR3 DNA reads TGTGCCAGCAGCCAAGAAGCGGGGAGCCAAGAGACCCAGTACTTC.

The CDR3 loop is CASSRGADTEAFF. The CDR3 DNA is TGTGCCAGCAGCAGGGGCGCGGACACTGAAGCTTTCTTT. This chain uses TRBV6-6 with TRBJ1-1, with TRBD1 as a possible D gene (6 bases). Trimming cost V 6 bases and J 3 bases, with 11 bases left between them. Germline-derived CDR1 and CDR2 are MNHNY and SVGAGI (reference sequence). The length of the CDR3 is 13 residues.

The chain carries TRBV9 and TRBJ1-5, with D possibly matching TRBD1 (6 bases). V was shortened by 3 bases and J by 2 bases, with 15 bases between the two germline ends. The CDR3 runs 16 residues. Germline values: CDR1 SGDLS, CDR2 YYNGEE. The CDR3 DNA reads TGTGCCAGCAGCGCAACAGGGAATAGTGGCAATCAGCCCCAGCATTTT. Protein product: CASSATGNSGNQPQHF.

The chain has TRBV5-1 and TRBJ2-6, with a possible D match to TRBD1 (5 bases). Per germline, CDR1 SGHRS and CDR2 YFSETQ. This CDR3 contains 17 residues. Trimming pared 3 bases from V and 0 bases from J, leaving 13 bases between. The CDR3 loop reads CASSSLDTYSGANVLTF. The CDR3, as DNA: TGCGCCAGCAGCTCATTGGACACTTACTCTGGGGCCAACGTCCTGACTTTC.